The table lists the clone carrying this TCR beta chain with a few counts. Using its own MiXCR run on the RT-PCR reads, TCRdb lists one record per CDR3 protein. The sample carries around 600,000 distinct CDR3 sequences, approximately 11% recorded once. This record comes from a study of response to subunit inactivated influenza vaccine. Trimming took off 8 bases at V and 3 bases at J, with 5 bases between the two ends. Germline-derived CDR1 and CDR2 are MNHEY and SVGEGT. The CDR3 totals 10 residues. The sample was also linked to a second study, of T cells expressing NK-cell markers. That paper notes: TCR beta libraries carry UMIs added by 5'RACE template switching. Repertoire data for TCR beta were derived from sorted T cells (CD3+CD56+NKG2C+, CD3+CD56+NKG2C- and CD3+CD56-NKG2C+). Several experiments confined sorting to alpha-beta TCR T cells with an anti-gamma-delta TCR antibody.

The starting material was PBMCs from blood, obtained on the day of vaccination. The sequence was collected from a man in his fifties who received an inactivated influenza vaccine. V and J are TRBV6-2 or TRBV6-3 and TRBJ2-7; the D is unclear. In DNA form, the CDR3 reads TGTGCCAGCGGTCACTACGAGCAGTACTTC. Amino acids: CASGHYEQYF.